A selection of T cell receptor beta chains follows, all from one sample in a study of CD8 T cells in Susac syndrome. A single record per CDR3 protein comes from TCRdb applying MiXCR to the immunoSEQ multiplex PCR reads. The sample carries 200,000 or so distinct CDR3 sequences, 90% to 95% recorded once. Sequencing input: CD4+ T cells from PBMCs. The receptors were gathered from a human donor with multiple sclerosis. The CDR3 runs from the conserved cysteine through the conserved F or W. D genes are given only for firm matches. A clone size is listed for some rows: how often the clone was seen (once, few, many), or a class if it is expanded.

J: TRBJ2-7
D: -
V: TRBV18
size: once
DNA: TGTGCCAGCTCGCCACCGGGGAAAGGGGACTACGAGCAGTACTTC
CDR3: CASSPPGKGDYEQYF

J: TRBJ2-7
D: -
V: TRBV23-1
size: -
DNA: TGCGCCAGCAGTCACCGACAGGACGCCTACGAGCAGTACTTC
CDR3: CASSHRQDAYEQYF

J: TRBJ2-3
D: -
V: TRBV3-1
size: -
DNA: TGTGCCAGCACCGAAAGACCGAGCGGTTCTAGCACAGATACGCAGTATTTT
CDR3: CASTERPSGSSTDTQYF

J: TRBJ2-7
D: -
V: TRBV20-1
size: -
DNA: TGCAGTGCTAAGATTACCGGGCTGTCCTACGAGCAGTACTTC
CDR3: CSAKITGLSYEQYF

J: TRBJ1-2
D: -
V: TRBV6-5
size: -
DNA: TGTGCCAGCAGTTCCACAGGGCCTTATGGCTACACCTTC
CDR3: CASSSTGPYGYTF

J: TRBJ2-7
D: TRBD2
V: TRBV9
size: -
DNA: TGTGCCAGCAGCGTTGAGGGAGGGCGCGACGAGCAGTACTTC
CDR3: CASSVEGGRDEQYF

J: TRBJ1-5
D: -
V: TRBV12-3/TRBV12-4
size: -
DNA: TGTGCCAGCAGTTTAAGGGCCATTCATCAGCCCCAGCATTTT
CDR3: CASSLRAIHQPQHF

J: TRBJ2-3
D: -
V: TRBV28
size: -
DNA: TGTGCCAGCAGTTTGTCTGAACTAGTCCGGGATACGCAGTATTTT
CDR3: CASSLSELVRDTQYF

J: TRBJ1-5
D: -
V: TRBV4-1
size: -
DNA: TGCGCCAGCAGCCAAGGCGCGTCGCAGCCCCAGCATTTT
CDR3: CASSQGASQPQHF

J: TRBJ2-2
D: TRBD2
V: TRBV20-1
size: -
DNA: TGCAGTGCTAGAGATTCCTCCGCGGGAGGGATCTTCGGGGAGCTGTTTTTT
CDR3: CSARDSSAGGIFGELFF

J: TRBJ2-5
D: -
V: TRBV15
size: few
DNA: TGTGCCACCAGCAGGGACTTAGAGACCCAGTACTTC
CDR3: CATSRDLETQYF

J: TRBJ1-1
D: -
V: TRBV20-1
size: -
DNA: TGCAGTGCTAGTGCCGTGGAAGGTGGAGCTTTCTTT
CDR3: CSASAVEGGAFF

J: TRBJ2-3
D: TRBD2
V: TRBV11-3
size: -
DNA: TGTGCCAGCAGCACGCTAGCGGGGAGGGGCACAGATACGCAGTATTTT
CDR3: CASSTLAGRGTDTQYF

J: TRBJ1-3
D: -
V: TRBV29-1
size: -
DNA: TGCAGCGTTGTGGTTGGAATCAGCTCTGGAAACACCATATATTTT
CDR3: CSVVVGISSGNTIYF

J: TRBJ2-3
D: -
V: TRBV19
size: -
DNA: TGTGCCAGTAGTATTGGAAATACGCAGTATTTT
CDR3: CASSIGNTQYF

J: TRBJ2-1
D: TRBD2
V: TRBV20-1
size: -
DNA: TGCAGTGCTCAATCGGGACTAGCGGGAAATGAGCAGTTCTTC
CDR3: CSAQSGLAGNEQFF

J: TRBJ2-7
D: -
V: TRBV27
size: -
DNA: TGTGCCAGCAGTTTATCCGGCCGATACGAGCAGTACTTC
CDR3: CASSLSGRYEQYF

J: TRBJ2-7
D: -
V: TRBV29-1
size: -
DNA: TGCAGCGTTGAAGATTTTGGACTCAACTCCTACGAGCAGTACTTC
CDR3: CSVEDFGLNSYEQYF

J: TRBJ2-1
D: -
V: TRBV12-3/TRBV12-4
size: -
DNA: TGTGCCAGCGGAAGATTAGCGTCCAATGAGCAGTTCTTC
CDR3: CASGRLASNEQFF

J: TRBJ1-3
D: -
V: TRBV6-6
size: -
DNA: TGTGCCAGCAGCGCACTCAACACCATATATTTT
CDR3: CASSALNTIYF

J: TRBJ2-3
D: TRBD2
V: TRBV30
size: -
DNA: TGTGCCTGGAGTGTGGGACTAGCCCCTGATACGCAGTATTTT
CDR3: CAWSVGLAPDTQYF

J: TRBJ2-7
D: TRBD2
V: TRBV27
size: -
DNA: TGTGCCAGCTCAATGCGGGAGGGTTACGAGCAGTACTTC
CDR3: CASSMREGYEQYF

J: TRBJ2-7
D: -
V: TRBV30
size: -
DNA: TGTGCCTGGAGTGGCTACTACCCCTACGAGCAGTACTTC
CDR3: CAWSGYYPYEQYF